These 27 T cell receptor beta chains were all obtained from the same sample, sequenced in a study of T cells expressing NK-cell markers. After re-calling the 5' RACE reads, TCRdb lists one entry per CDR3 protein, DNA absent. Its table lists about 180,000 distinct CDR3 sequences. The sequencing sample was made of blood T cells: a sorted CD56 or NKG2C T cell subset, CD4+ or CD8+ T cells, or bulk PBMC T cells (not recorded which). The receptors come from a man between 18 and 69 years old in good health.

This sequence joins TRBV14 and TRBJ1-2; TCRdb gives TRBD1 as the D gene, but with no DNA this cannot be confirmed. This CDR3 region has 15 residues. The germline gives CDR1 SGHDN, CDR2 FVKESK. This CDR3 reads CASSQATGTAIGYTF.

V is TRBV27 and J is TRBJ1-1. The CDR3 loop spans 14 amino acids. The germline gives CDR1 MNHEY, CDR2 SMNVEV (reference sequence). This chain's CDR3 is CASSEGHGGSEAFF.

The genes are TRBV27 and TRBJ2-1; TCRdb proposes TRBD2, but this gene call is untestable without DNA. The length of the CDR3 is 17 residues. The germline V gene encodes CDR1 MNHEY and CDR2 SMNVEV (reference sequence). The CDR3 region is CASSFRATLGGYNEQFF.

The chain joins TRBV11-1 to TRBJ2-1; the D call from TCRdb, TRBD1, cannot be confirmed without DNA. The CDR3 is 17 residues long. The germline CDR1 and CDR2 sequences are SGHAT and FQDESV (reference sequence). The chain's CDR3 is CASSLERGQGAYNEQFF. Full variable domain (remainder filled in from reference TRBV11-1 and TRBJ2-1): EAEVAQSPRYKITEKSQAVAFWCDPISGHATLYWYRQILGQGPELLVQFQDESVVDDSQLPKDRFSAERLKGVDSTLKIQPAELGDSAMYLCASSLERGQGAYNEQFFGPGTRLTVL.

The V gene is TRBV6-2 or TRBV6-3, the J gene TRBJ2-1; the TRBD1 assignment by TCRdb is unverifiable without DNA. The CDR3 length is 17 residues. CDR1 and CDR2 (germline): MNHEY, SVGEGT. This CDR3 reads CASSKAPWTGHHNEQFF.

V and J are TRBV5-5 and TRBJ2-7; TCRdb calls TRBD1, which cannot be checked without DNA. This CDR3 is 17 amino acids long. The germline V gene encodes CDR1 SGHKS and CDR2 YYEKEE (reference sequence). The CDR3 loop reads CASTHDPDRRGDYEQYF.

V and J are TRBV5-6 and TRBJ2-5; TCRdb picks TRBD1, but there is no DNA to check that call. CDR3 length equals 16 residues. Germline loops: CDR1 SGHDT, CDR2 YYEEEE. The CDR3 sequence is CASSGQGAPVGETQYF. The full variable domain, completed using reference TRBV5-6 and TRBJ2-5, is DAGVTQSPTHLIKTRGQQVTLRCSPKSGHDTVSWYQQALGQGPQFIFQYYEEEERQRGNFPDRFSGHQFPNYSSELNVNALLLGDSALYLCASSGQGAPVGETQYFGPGTRLLVL.

The genes are TRBV5-1 and TRBJ2-7; the TCRdb call, TRBD1, lacks DNA for checking. Germline V lookup: CDR1 SGHRS, CDR2 YFSETQ. There are 14 residues in the CDR3. The CDR3 loop reads CASSLGQGGYEQYF.

V is TRBV9 and J is TRBJ2-7; TCRdb selects TRBD1, and the lack of DNA leaves this call unchecked. CDR1 is SGDLS and CDR2 is YYNGEE in the germline V gene. The CDR3 totals 15 residues. CDR3 amino acids: CASSQQGGLVYEQYF. The whole variable domain, remainder taken from reference TRBV9 and TRBJ2-7, is DSGVTQTPKHLITATGQRVTLRCSPRSGDLSVYWYQQSLDQGLQFLIQYYNGEERAKGNILERFSAQQFPDLHSELNLSSLELGDSALYFCASSQQGGLVYEQYFGPGTRLTVT.

The rearrangement joins TRBV28 to TRBJ2-2; TCRdb's D gene call, TRBD1, goes unchecked for lack of DNA. CDR1 is MDHEN, CDR2 SYDVKM, per germline. The CDR3 contains 14 residues. CDR3 loop: CASSLTGDTGELFF.

The V and J genes are TRBV27 and TRBJ2-7; TCRdb returns TRBD1, unconfirmable since there is no DNA. Germline V lookup: CDR1 MNHEY, CDR2 SMNVEV (reference sequence). The CDR3 spans 14 residues. CDR3 amino acids: CASSEQTGEGEQYF.

The chain combines TRBV5-6 with TRBJ2-2; TCRdb selects TRBD2, and the lack of DNA leaves this call unchecked. There are 17 residues in the CDR3. Germline V gene data show CDR1 as SGHDT and CDR2 as YYEEEE. The CDR3 loop reads CASSLEVAGGNTGELFF. The entire variable domain, with the rest obtained from reference TRBV5-6 and TRBJ2-2, is as follows: DAGVTQSPTHLIKTRGQQVTLRCSPKSGHDTVSWYQQALGQGPQFIFQYYEEEERQRGNFPDRFSGHQFPNYSSELNVNALLLGDSALYLCASSLEVAGGNTGELFFGEGSRLTVL.

This sequence joins TRBV9 and TRBJ2-3; TCRdb picks TRBD1, but there is no DNA to check that call. This CDR3 is built from 13 residues. CDR1 is SGDLS and CDR2 is YYNGEE in the germline V gene. This chain's CDR3 is CASSPTEHDTQYF.

V usage is TRBV13 and J usage is TRBJ2-5; TCRdb designates TRBD2, a call that cannot be tested without DNA. CDR1 is PRHDT and CDR2 is FYEKMQ in the germline V gene (reference sequence). The CDR3 totals 15 residues. CDR3 loop: CASSPPDLLQETQYF.

This chain uses TRBV18 with TRBJ1-2; TCRdb selects TRBD1, and the lack of DNA leaves this call unchecked. Germline-derived CDR1 and CDR2 are KGHSH and LQKENI. The CDR3 is made up of 15 amino acids. The CDR3 reads CASSAGQLNNYGYTF.

CDR3: CSASETSGVVGEQFF. The gene calls are TRBV20-1 and TRBJ2-1; the D call of TRBD1 rests on TCRdb alone, since no DNA is present to check it. CDR1 is DFQATT, CDR2 SNEGSKA, per germline (reference sequence). This CDR3 has 15 residues.

The V gene is TRBV10-2, the J gene TRBJ2-7; the D call from TCRdb, TRBD1, cannot be confirmed without DNA. CDR1 is WSHSY and CDR2 is SAAADI in the germline V gene. The CDR3 consists of 12 residues. The CDR3: CASSPHLDEQYF.

The chain couples TRBV6-2 or TRBV6-3 to TRBJ2-7; with no DNA, the TCRdb D assignment of TRBD2 cannot be verified. The length of the CDR3 is 15 residues. Germline V gene lookup returns CDR1 MNHEY and CDR2 SVGEGT. This chain's CDR3 is CASSYPTGLRYEQYF.

The chain couples TRBV28 to TRBJ2-2; checking the TCRdb D call of TRBD1 is not possible without DNA. The CDR3 runs to 15 residues. Germline values: CDR1 MDHEN, CDR2 SYDVKM. CDR3 in amino acids: CASRRGQAIPGELFF.

This clonotype ranks as medium-sized (0.01 to 0.1%) in terms of frequency. The V and J genes are TRBV5-4 and TRBJ2-1; the TCRdb D gene call, TRBD1, has no DNA to confirm it. Germline loops: CDR1 SGHNT, CDR2 YYREEE (reference sequence). The length of the CDR3 is 17 residues. The CDR3 reads CASSNDLTGTGVNEQFF. The full variable domain, in which reference TRBV5-4 and TRBJ2-1 provide the parts outside the CDR3, is ETGVTQSPTHLIKTRGQQVTLRCSSQSGHNTVSWYQQALGQGPQFIFQYYREEENGRGNFPPRFSGLQFPNYSSELNVNALELDDSALYLCASSNDLTGTGVNEQFFGPGTRLTVL.

The rearrangement links TRBV6-5 to TRBJ1-1. The CDR3 consists of 15 residues. Germline loops: CDR1 MNHEY, CDR2 SVGAGI. CDR3 sequence reads: CASSYSNGLRPEAFF.

The chain has TRBV27 and TRBJ1-6. The CDR3 loop spans 15 amino acids. Germline V gene data show CDR1 as MNHEY and CDR2 as SMNVEV (reference sequence). CDR3 sequence reads: CASSLGYSYNSPLHF.

The V and J genes are TRBV10-3 and TRBJ1-6. Germline V gene data show CDR1 as ENHRY and CDR2 as SYGVKD. This CDR3 has 16 residues. This CDR3 reads CAISEFQSGHNSPLHF.

V usage is TRBV5-1 and J usage is TRBJ2-1; TCRdb indicates TRBD1, and absent DNA this call remains unverified. From germline, CDR1 is SGHRS and CDR2 YFSETQ. This CDR3 has 14 residues. CDR3 loop: CASRDLGGGDEQFF. Supplemented by reference TRBV5-1 and TRBJ2-1, the full variable domain reads KAGVTQTPRYLIKTRGQQVTLSCSPISGHRSVSWYQQTPGQGLQFLFEYFSETQRNKGNFPGRFSGRQFSNSRSEMNVSTLELGDSALYLCASRDLGGGDEQFFGPGTRLTVL.

This chain links TRBV2 with TRBJ2-7; with no DNA, the TCRdb D assignment of TRBD1 cannot be verified. Germline CDR1 reads SNHLY; CDR2 reads FYNNEI. CDR3 length equals 14 residues. The CDR3 loop reads CASTFLGASYEQYF.

The CDR3: CASKGLLSYNEQFF. This chain uses TRBV2 with TRBJ2-1. The CDR3 spans 14 residues. Germline V CDR1 and CDR2: SNHLY, FYNNEI.

The CDR3 loop is CAIMTGLAGRGYEQYF. The chain is built from TRBV10-3 and TRBJ2-7; TCRdb names TRBD2, which stays unverified in the absence of DNA. Germline V gene data show CDR1 as ENHRY and CDR2 as SYGVKD. The CDR3 is 16 residues long.